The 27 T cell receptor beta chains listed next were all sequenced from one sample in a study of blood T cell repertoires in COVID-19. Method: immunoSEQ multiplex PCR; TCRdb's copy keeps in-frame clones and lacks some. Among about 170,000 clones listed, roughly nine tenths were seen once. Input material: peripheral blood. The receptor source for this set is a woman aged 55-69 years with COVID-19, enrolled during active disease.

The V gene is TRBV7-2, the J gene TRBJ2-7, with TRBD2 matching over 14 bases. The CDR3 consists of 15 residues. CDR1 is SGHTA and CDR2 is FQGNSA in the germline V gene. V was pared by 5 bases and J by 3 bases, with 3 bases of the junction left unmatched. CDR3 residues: CASSPGLAGGYEQYF. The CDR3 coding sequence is TGTGCCAGCAGCCCAGGACTAGCGGGAGGCTACGAGCAGTACTTC.

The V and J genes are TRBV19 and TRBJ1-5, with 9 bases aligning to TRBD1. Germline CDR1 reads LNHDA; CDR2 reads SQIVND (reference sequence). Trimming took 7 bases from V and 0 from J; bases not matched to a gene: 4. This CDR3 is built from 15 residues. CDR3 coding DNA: TGTGCCAGTACCCAGGGACAGGGTAGCAATCAGCCCCAGCATTTT. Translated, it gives CASTQGQGSNQPQHF. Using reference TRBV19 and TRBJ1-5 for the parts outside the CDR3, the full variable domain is DGGITQSPKYLFRKEGQNVTLSCEQNLNHDAMYWYRQDPGQGLRLIYYSQIVNDFQKGDIAEGYSVSREKKESFPLTVTSAQKNPTAFYLCASTQGQGSNQPQHFGDGTRLSIL.

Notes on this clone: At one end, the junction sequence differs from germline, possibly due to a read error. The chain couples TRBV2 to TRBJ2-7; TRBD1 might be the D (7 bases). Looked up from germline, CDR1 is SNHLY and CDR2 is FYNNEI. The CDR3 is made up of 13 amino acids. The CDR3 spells CASGGTVNPSETF. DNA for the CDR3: TGTGCCAGCGGGGGGACAGTCAACCCCAGTGAGACCTTC.

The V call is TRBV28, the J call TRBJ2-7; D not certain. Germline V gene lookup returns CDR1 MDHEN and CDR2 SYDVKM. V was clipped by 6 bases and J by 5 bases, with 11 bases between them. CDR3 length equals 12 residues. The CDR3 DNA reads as TGTGCCAGCAGCCCCCCTTTCGACGAGCAGTACTTC. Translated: CASSPPFDEQYF.

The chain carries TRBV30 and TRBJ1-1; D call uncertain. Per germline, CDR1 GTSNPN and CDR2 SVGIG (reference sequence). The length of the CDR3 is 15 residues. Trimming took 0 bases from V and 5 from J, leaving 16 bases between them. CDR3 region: CAWSVMIGGLTEAFF. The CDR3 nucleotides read TGTGCCTGGAGTGTAATGATAGGCGGGCTGACTGAAGCTTTCTTT.

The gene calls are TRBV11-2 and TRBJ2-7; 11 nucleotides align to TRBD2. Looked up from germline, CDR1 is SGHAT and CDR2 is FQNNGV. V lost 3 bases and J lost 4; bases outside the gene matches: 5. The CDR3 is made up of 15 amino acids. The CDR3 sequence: CASSFVSGRAYEQYF. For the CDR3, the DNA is TGTGCCAGCAGCTTCGTTAGCGGGAGGGCGTACGAGCAGTACTTC.

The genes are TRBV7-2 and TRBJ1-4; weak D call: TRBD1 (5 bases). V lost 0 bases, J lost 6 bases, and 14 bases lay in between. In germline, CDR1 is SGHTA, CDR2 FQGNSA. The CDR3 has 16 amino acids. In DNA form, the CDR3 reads TGTGCCAGCAGCTTAGCGCTGGCAGGGAATTATGAAAAACTGTTTTTT. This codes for CASSLALAGNYEKLFF.

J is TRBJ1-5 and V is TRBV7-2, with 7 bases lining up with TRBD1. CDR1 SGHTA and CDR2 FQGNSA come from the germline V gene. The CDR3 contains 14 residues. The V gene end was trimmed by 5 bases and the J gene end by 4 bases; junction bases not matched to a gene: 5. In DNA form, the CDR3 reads TGTGCCAGCAGCCTACAGGGGATTAATCAGCCCCAGCATTTT. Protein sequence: CASSLQGINQPQHF.

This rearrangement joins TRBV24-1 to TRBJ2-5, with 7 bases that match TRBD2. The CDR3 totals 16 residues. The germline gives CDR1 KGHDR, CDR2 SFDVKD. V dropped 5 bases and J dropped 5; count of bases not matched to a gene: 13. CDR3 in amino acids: CATSAPGRPEWETQYF. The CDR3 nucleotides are TGTGCCACCAGTGCCCCCGGGAGGCCGGAGTGGGAGACCCAGTACTTC.

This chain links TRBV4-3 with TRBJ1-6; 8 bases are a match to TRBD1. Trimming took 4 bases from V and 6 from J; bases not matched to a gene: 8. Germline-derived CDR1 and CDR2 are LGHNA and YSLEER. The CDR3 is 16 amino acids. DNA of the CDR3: TGCGCCAGCAGCCTACGATGGACAGGGACTAATTCACCCCTCCACTTT. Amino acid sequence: CASSLRWTGTNSPLHF.

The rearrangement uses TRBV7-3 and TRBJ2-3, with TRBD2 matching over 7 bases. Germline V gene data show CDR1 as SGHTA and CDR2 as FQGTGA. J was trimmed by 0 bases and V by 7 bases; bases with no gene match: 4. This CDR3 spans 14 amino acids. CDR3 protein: CASTAGVSTDTQYF. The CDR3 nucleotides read TGTGCCAGCACCGCGGGGGTGAGCACAGATACGCAGTATTTT.

The CDR3 loop is CASSSLPGLGIYNEQFF. The CDR3 nucleotides read TGTGCCAGCAGCTCCTTACCGGGACTAGGGATTTACAATGAGCAGTTCTTC. The chain has TRBV7-2 and TRBJ2-1, with TRBD2 matching over 8 bases. V was clipped by 4 bases and J by 4 bases; unmatched bases: 12. This CDR3 has 17 residues. CDR1 SGHTA and CDR2 FQGNSA come from the germline V gene.

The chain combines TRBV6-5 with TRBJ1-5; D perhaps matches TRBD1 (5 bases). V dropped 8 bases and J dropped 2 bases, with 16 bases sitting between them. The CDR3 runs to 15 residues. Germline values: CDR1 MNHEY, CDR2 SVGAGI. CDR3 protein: CASARIQGGNQPQHF. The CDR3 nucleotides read TGTGCCAGCGCTAGAATCCAGGGTGGCAATCAGCCCCAGCATTTT.

CDR3 region: CASSLDWRKLFF. The CDR3 nucleotides read TGTGCCAGCAGCTTAGATTGGCGGAAACTGTTTTTT. The rearrangement uses TRBV7-2 and TRBJ1-4; D gene ambiguous. Trimming took 1 base from V and 11 from J, leaving 8 bases between them. Germline CDR1 is SGHTA and CDR2 is FQGNSA. CDR3 length equals 12 residues.

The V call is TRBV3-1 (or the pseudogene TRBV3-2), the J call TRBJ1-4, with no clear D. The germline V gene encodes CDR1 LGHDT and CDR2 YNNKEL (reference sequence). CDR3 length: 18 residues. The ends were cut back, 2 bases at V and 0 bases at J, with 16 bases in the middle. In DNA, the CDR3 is TGTGCCAGCAGCCAATTAACACAGCAGCATGCAACTAATGAAAAACTGTTTTTT. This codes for CASSQLTQQHATNEKLFF.

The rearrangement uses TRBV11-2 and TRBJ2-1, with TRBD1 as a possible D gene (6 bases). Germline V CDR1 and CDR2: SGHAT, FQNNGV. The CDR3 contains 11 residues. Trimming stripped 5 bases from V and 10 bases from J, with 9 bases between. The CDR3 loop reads CASSIGTEQFF. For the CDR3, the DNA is TGTGCCAGCAGCATCGGGACAGAGCAGTTCTTC.

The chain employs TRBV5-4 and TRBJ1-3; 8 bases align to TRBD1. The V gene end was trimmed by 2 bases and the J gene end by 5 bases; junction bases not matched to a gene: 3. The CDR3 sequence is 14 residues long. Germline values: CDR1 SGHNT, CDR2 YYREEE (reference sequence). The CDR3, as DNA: TGTGCCAGCAGCTTCGGACAGGGTAGAAACACCATATATTTT. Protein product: CASSFGQGRNTIYF.

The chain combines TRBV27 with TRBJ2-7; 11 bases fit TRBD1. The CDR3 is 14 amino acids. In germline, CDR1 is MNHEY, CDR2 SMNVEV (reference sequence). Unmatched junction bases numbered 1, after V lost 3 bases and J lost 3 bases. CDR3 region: CASSFGTGGYEQYF. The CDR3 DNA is TGTGCCAGCAGTTTCGGGACAGGGGGCTACGAGCAGTACTTC.

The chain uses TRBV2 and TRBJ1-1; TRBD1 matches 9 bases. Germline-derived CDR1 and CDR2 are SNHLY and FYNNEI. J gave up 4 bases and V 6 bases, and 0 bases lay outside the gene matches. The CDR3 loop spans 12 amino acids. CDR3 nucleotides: TGTGCCAGCAGGACAGGGGGCACTGAAGCTTTCTTT. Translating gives CASRTGGTEAFF. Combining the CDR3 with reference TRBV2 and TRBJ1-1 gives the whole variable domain EPEVTQTPSHQVTQMGQEVILRCVPISNHLYFYWYRQILGQKVEFLVSFYNNEISEKSEIFDDQFSVERPDGSNFTLKIRSTKLEDSAMYFCASRTGGTEAFFGQGTRLTVV.

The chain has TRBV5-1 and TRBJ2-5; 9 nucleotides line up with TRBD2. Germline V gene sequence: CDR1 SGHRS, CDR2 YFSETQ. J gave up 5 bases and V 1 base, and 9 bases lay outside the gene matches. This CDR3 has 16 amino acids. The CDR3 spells CASSLSGLAGKETQYF. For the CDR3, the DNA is TGCGCCAGCAGCTTGTCTGGTCTAGCGGGAAAGGAGACCCAGTACTTC.

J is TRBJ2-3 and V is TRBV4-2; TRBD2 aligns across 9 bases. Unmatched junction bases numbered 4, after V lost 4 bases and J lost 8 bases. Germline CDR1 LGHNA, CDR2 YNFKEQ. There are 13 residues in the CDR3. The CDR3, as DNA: TGTGCCAGCAGCCCCGAAGCGGGAGGTACGCAGTATTTT. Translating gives CASSPEAGGTQYF.

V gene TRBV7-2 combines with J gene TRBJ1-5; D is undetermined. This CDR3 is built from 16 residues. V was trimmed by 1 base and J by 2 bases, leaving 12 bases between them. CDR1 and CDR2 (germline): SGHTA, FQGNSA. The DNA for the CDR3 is TGTGCCAGCAGCTTAGTAGCGGGTCGGGGCAATCAGCCCCAGCATTTT. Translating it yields CASSLVAGRGNQPQHF.

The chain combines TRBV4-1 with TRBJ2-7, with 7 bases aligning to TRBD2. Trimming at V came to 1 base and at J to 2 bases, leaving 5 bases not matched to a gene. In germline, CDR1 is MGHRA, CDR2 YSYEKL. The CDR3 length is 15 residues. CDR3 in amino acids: CASSQGLAETYEQYF. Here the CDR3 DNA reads TGCGCCAGCAGCCAAGGACTAGCTGAAACCTACGAGCAGTACTTC.

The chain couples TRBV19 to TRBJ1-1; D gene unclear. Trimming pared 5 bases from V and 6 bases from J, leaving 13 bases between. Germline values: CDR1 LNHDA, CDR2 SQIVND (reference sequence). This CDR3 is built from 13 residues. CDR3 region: CASSPYSPAEAFF. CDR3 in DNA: TGTGCCAGTAGTCCCTACTCCCCCGCTGAAGCTTTCTTT.

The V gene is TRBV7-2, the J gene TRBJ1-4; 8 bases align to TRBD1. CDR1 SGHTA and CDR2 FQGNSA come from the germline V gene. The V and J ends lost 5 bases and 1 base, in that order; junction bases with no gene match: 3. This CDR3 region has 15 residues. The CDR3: CASSLRGQTNEKLFF. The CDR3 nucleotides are TGTGCCAGCAGCCTCAGGGGGCAAACTAATGAAAAACTGTTTTTT.

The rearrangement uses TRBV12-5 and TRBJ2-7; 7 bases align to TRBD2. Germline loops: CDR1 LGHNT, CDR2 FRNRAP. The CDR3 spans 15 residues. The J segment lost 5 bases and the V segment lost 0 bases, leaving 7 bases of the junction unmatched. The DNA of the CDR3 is TGTGCTAGTGGTTTGGTCGTAGGGAGGGCCGACGAGCAGTACTTC. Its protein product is CASGLVVGRADEQYF.

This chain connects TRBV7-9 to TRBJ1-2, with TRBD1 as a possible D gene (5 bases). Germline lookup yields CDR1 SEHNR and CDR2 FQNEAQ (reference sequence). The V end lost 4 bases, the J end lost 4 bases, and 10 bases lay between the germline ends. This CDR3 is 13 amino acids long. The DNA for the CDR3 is TGTGCCAGCAGCTGGAGGGACTTCTATGGCTACACCTTC. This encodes CASSWRDFYGYTF.